The source of this TCR beta chain is a study of T cell responses to AZD1222 COVID-19 vaccine. The CDR3 length is 15 residues. Germline lookup yields CDR1 KGHSH and CDR2 LQKENI. V lost 1 base and J 7 bases, leaving 13 bases between the germline ends. Repertoires were generated with immunoSEQ multiplex PCR, while TCRdb's copy carries only in-frame clones and drops some. The sample consists of 85,000 to 110,000 clones, roughly 91% of them appearing once. The rearrangement joins TRBV18 to TRBJ1-4; the D is unclear. The sequence was obtained from an adult in good health. The sample was peripheral blood, taken on day 0 of AZD1222 vaccination. CDR3 loop: CASSPRGDVGEKLFF. CDR3 coding DNA: TGTGCCAGCTCACCACGTGGGGATGTGGGTGAAAAACTGTTTTTT.